The entry that follows covers one TCR beta chain sequence. Its antigen is undetermined. One junction end disagrees with the germline gene, perhaps due to a read error. This entry belongs to a study of metastatic and nonmetastatic thyroid tumors. Across the study: Blood and tumor or nodule tissue repertoires from malignant and benign thyroid patients were compared. Whole-study findings and limits: Within blood and tumor, benign nodules reportedly had significantly lower TCR beta diversity than malignant thyroid tumors did.

CDR3 length: 17 amino acids. Per the germline V gene, CDR1 is MNHNY and CDR2 is SVGAGI (reference sequence). Before thyroid surgery, none of the patients had received any treatment. How the authors handled the data: To classify distant metastasis in papillary thyroid cancer, a model was built from CDR3 differences across clinicopathological groups. MiXCR re-clonotyped the PCR reads for TCRdb. V and J calls and clone size were set by TCRdb, not the authors. The sample has some 32,000 clones, roughly a fifth seen once. The material sequenced was blood. The sequence was collected from a female donor with papillary thyroid cancer or a benign thyroid nodule (not recorded which). Some clones in this sample may be carry-over from other donors' samples. This rearrangement joins TRBV6-6 to TRBJ2-6; 8 positions match TRBD1. This CDR3 reads CASSLAGQATGANALTF. Written as DNA, the CDR3 is TGTGCCAGCAGTCTTGCGGGACAGGCTACTGGGGCCAACGCCCTGACTTTC.